This T cell receptor beta chain comes out of a study of tumor T cells in aggressive B-cell lymphoma. The data were produced by immunoSEQ multiplex PCR, yet TCRdb's version contains in-frame clones alone and is incomplete. The sample lists roughly 6,000 clones; roughly 82% were seen once. Germline V gene lookup returns CDR1 LNHDA and CDR2 SQIVND (reference sequence). This CDR3 is 13 amino acids long. The V gene lost 2 bases and the J gene lost 3 bases, with 6 bases spanning the gap. This receptor was taken from an adult with diffuse large B cell lymphoma. Sequencing was done on a sample of tumor tissue. The rearrangement links TRBV19 to TRBJ2-3; TRBD1 is a possible D gene (5 bases). The CDR3 loop is CASSIKGTDTQYF. DNA of the CDR3: TGTGCCAGTAGTATAAAGGGGACAGATACGCAGTATTTT.